This T cell receptor beta chain was documented in a study of CD8 T cells in ankylosing spondylitis (dated by TCRdb to 2015 to 2018). For the wider study: The study set out to find disease-linked TCR variants by profiling T cell receptor beta repertoires in ankylosing spondylitis patients and healthy donors. The full study cohort comprised around 25 ankylosing spondylitis patients and about a hundred healthy donors. Peripheral blood was sampled, and synovial fluid was additionally collected from ankylosing spondylitis patients.

The instrument was an Illumina HiSeq 2500. Quantitative 5'-RACE with molecular barcodes was the method used to prepare the TCR beta libraries. As for the authors' bioinformatics: A new computational method based on a probabilistic model of VDJ rearrangement was used to identify disease-linked TCR variants. The public reads were quality trimmed at Q25 with fastp and then assembled into clones with MiXCR by TCRdb, keeping productive beta chains. Each record represents a unique CDR3 protein, reported with the most common genes and DNA among its rows. The V and J calls here are based on TCRdb, not the publication. The sample yields about 160,000 distinct CDR3 sequences; approximately 44% were counted once. 12% to 15% of the sample is held by the ten biggest clonotypes. Synovial fluid samples were matched to blood samples from the same ankylosing spondylitis patients. Paper-wide results and their limitations: Some motif variants had previously been reported in the synovial fluid and blood of reactive arthritis patients, which suggests shared mechanisms of disease initiation. In peripheral blood, the disease-linked clones were found at relatively low frequencies and had a CD8+ phenotype. Blood from ankylosing spondylitis patients appeared to be characterized by a TCR beta motif made up of 8 or 9 highly homologous amino acid variants. The disease-linked clones were reported to be significantly enriched in matched synovial fluid samples from ankylosing spondylitis patients.

A note on this clonotype: Its cognate antigen has yet to be identified. No much larger clonotype is one base removed from it; base qualities were not supplied.

The receptor's source is a male donor with ankylosing spondylitis. Sequencing was done on a sample of synovial fluid, either unsorted or a sorted T cell fraction (not recorded which).

The nucleotides read TGTGCCAGCAGCTTCTACCGGGACACTTTATACGAGCAGTACTTC. The translation is CASSFYRDTLYEQYF. The receptor chain draws on TRBV28 and TRBJ2-7; a tentative D match to TRBD1 spans 6 bases. Its CDR3 holds 15 amino acids, cysteine through phenylalanine. The only DNA kept is the CDR3, 45 bases in frame from the first base. Taken from the germline V gene, the CDR1 and CDR2 loops are MDHEN and SYDVKM. V is clipped by 6 bases and J by 4 bases, and the sequence between their germline boundaries is 19 bases long.